This T cell receptor (beta chain) emerged from a study of T cell responses to AZD1222 COVID-19 vaccine. Profiled with immunoSEQ multiplex PCR; TCRdb holds only in-frame clones, not every one. This table has more than 95,000 clones, approximately 89% appearing once. The source was peripheral blood, collected on day 0 of AZD1222 vaccination. The receptor was isolated from an adult in good health.

CDR3 region: CASSLNGQDGVYQETQYF. In DNA, the CDR3 is TGCGCCAGCAGCTTGAACGGACAGGACGGCGTCTACCAAGAGACCCAGTACTTC. The V and J genes are TRBV5-1 and TRBJ2-5; 7 bases align to TRBD1. Losses at the gene ends were 1 base for V and 0 bases for J; bases not matched to a gene: 12. Germline lookup yields CDR1 SGHRS and CDR2 YFSETQ. The CDR3 has 18 amino acids.